This T cell receptor beta chain was recorded in a study of shared clonotypes between healthy human individuals. Overall study context: Two women and three men aged 18 to 49 served as donors. Three CD4 naive, three CD4 memory, two CD8 naive and one CD8 memory plate were used per donor.

Only CD45RO-negative cells positively selected for CCR7 counted as naive CD8 cells, so terminally differentiated effector memory CD45RA+ cells were excluded. The protocol was immunoSEQ multiplex PCR, while the TCRdb copy is restricted to in-frame clones and leaves out a portion. The sample comprises 1.5 million to 2.5 million clones, roughly 94% of which are singletons, and 1% to 1.5% rests with the top ten. CDR3 length: 14 amino acids. Germline V gene data show CDR1 as SEHNR and CDR2 as FQNEAQ (reference sequence). Trimming took off 7 bases at V and 10 bases at J, with 22 bases between the two ends.

Source material: naive CD8+ T cells sorted from blood. The receptor's source is a man between 18 and 35 years old in good health. The chain employs TRBV7-9 and TRBJ1-2; a possible D gene is TRBD1 (5 bases). CDR3 residues: CASMGPPFSGDYTF. CDR3 sequence (DNA): TGTGCCAGCATGGGACCGCCGTTCTCAGGTGACTACACCTTC.